Listed below are T cell receptor beta chains from one sample, sequenced in a study of cytomegalovirus exposure and HLA in healthy donors. The data were produced by immunoSEQ multiplex PCR, yet TCRdb's version contains in-frame clones alone and is incomplete. In the table there are around 150,000 clones, around 90% of which are singletons. Sequenced sample: PBMCs. The receptors stem from a woman in her thirties or forties in good health and CMV-seronegative. Both conserved end residues are part of each CDR3. D genes are given only for firm matches. Expanded clones are given a class, and other clones once, few, many or no size at all.

clone_size: NA
v_call: TRBV18
j_call: TRBJ1-5
d_call: TRBD1
cdr3_aa: CASSPRDRANQPQHF
cdr3_nt: TGTGCCAGCTCCCCCCGGGACAGGGCAAATCAGCCCCAGCATTTT

clone_size: NA
v_call: TRBV5-1
j_call: TRBJ1-3
d_call: NA
cdr3_aa: CASSLERSGNTIYF
cdr3_nt: TGCGCCAGCAGCTTGGAGCGCTCTGGAAACACCATATATTTT

clone_size: NA
v_call: TRBV5-1
j_call: TRBJ1-6
d_call: TRBD1
cdr3_aa: CASSSSGQGFSPLHF
cdr3_nt: TGCGCCAGCAGCTCATCGGGACAGGGCTTTTCACCCCTCCACTTT

clone_size: once
v_call: TRBV6-1
j_call: TRBJ2-7
d_call: NA
cdr3_aa: CASSEGGASSYEQYF
cdr3_nt: TGTGCCAGCAGTGAAGGCGGGGCTAGCAGCTACGAGCAGTACTTC

clone_size: NA
v_call: TRBV30
j_call: TRBJ1-3
d_call: NA
cdr3_aa: CAWSLFGNTIYF
cdr3_nt: TGTGCCTGGAGTTTATTTGGAAACACCATATATTTT

clone_size: NA
v_call: TRBV7-6
j_call: TRBJ1-3
d_call: NA
cdr3_aa: CASSPMSSGNTIYF
cdr3_nt: TGTGCCAGCAGCCCAATGTCCAGCGGGAACACCATATATTTT

clone_size: NA
v_call: TRBV9
j_call: TRBJ1-2
d_call: NA
cdr3_aa: CASSSLYGYTF
cdr3_nt: TGTGCCAGCAGCTCACTCTATGGCTACACCTTC

clone_size: NA
v_call: TRBV7-6
j_call: TRBJ2-7
d_call: TRBD1
cdr3_aa: CASSLRGTGGEYEQYF
cdr3_nt: TGTGCCAGCAGCTTAAGGGGGACAGGGGGCGAATACGAGCAGTACTTC

clone_size: once
v_call: TRBV19
j_call: TRBJ2-7
d_call: NA
cdr3_aa: CASSIADTGLVEQYF
cdr3_nt: TGTGCCAGTAGTATAGCGGACACCGGTTTGGTCGAGCAGTACTTC

clone_size: NA
v_call: TRBV14
j_call: TRBJ1-1
d_call: NA
cdr3_aa: CASSHRREGNTEAFF
cdr3_nt: TGTGCCAGCAGCCATCGAAGGGAGGGGAACACTGAAGCTTTCTTT

clone_size: NA
v_call: TRBV13
j_call: TRBJ2-3
d_call: TRBD2
cdr3_aa: CASSGPGLAGLASTDTQYF
cdr3_nt: TGTGCCAGCAGCGGGCCGGGACTAGCGGGACTTGCTAGCACAGATACGCAGTATTTT

clone_size: once
v_call: TRBV5-1
j_call: TRBJ2-3
d_call: TRBD2
cdr3_aa: CASSSLPLAGGSDTQYF
cdr3_nt: TGCGCCAGCAGCTCCCTCCCGTTAGCGGGAGGTTCGGATACGCAGTATTTT

clone_size: NA
v_call: TRBV7-9
j_call: TRBJ2-5
d_call: TRBD2
cdr3_aa: CASSSAGGPGRETQYF
cdr3_nt: TGTGCCAGCAGCTCAGCGGGAGGGCCAGGGAGGGAGACCCAGTACTTC

clone_size: NA
v_call: TRBV7-3
j_call: TRBJ2-2
d_call: TRBD2
cdr3_aa: CASSLSSGVTGELFF
cdr3_nt: TGTGCCAGCAGCTTAAGTAGCGGGGTCACCGGGGAGCTGTTTTTT

clone_size: NA
v_call: TRBV19
j_call: TRBJ2-1
d_call: NA
cdr3_aa: CASSIATRLSPYNEQFF
cdr3_nt: TGTGCCAGTAGTATAGCCACTAGATTAAGCCCCTACAATGAGCAGTTCTTC

clone_size: once
v_call: TRBV9
j_call: TRBJ2-5
d_call: TRBD1
cdr3_aa: CASSATGVNQETQYF
cdr3_nt: TGTGCCAGCAGCGCGACAGGGGTTAACCAAGAGACCCAGTACTTC

clone_size: NA
v_call: TRBV20-1
j_call: TRBJ2-5
d_call: NA
cdr3_aa: CSGDIQETQYF
cdr3_nt: TGCAGTGGGGACATCCAAGAGACCCAGTACTTC

clone_size: NA
v_call: TRBV5-8
j_call: TRBJ1-1
d_call: TRBD1
cdr3_aa: CASSKNRGRRTEAFF
cdr3_nt: TGTGCCAGCAGCAAGAACAGGGGGCGACGGACTGAAGCTTTCTTT

clone_size: NA
v_call: TRBV11-3
j_call: TRBJ2-7
d_call: TRBD2
cdr3_aa: CASSLEAGAPHEQYF
cdr3_nt: TGTGCCAGCAGCTTAGAGGCGGGAGCACCCCACGAGCAGTACTTC

clone_size: NA
v_call: TRBV19
j_call: TRBJ2-3
d_call: TRBD2
cdr3_aa: CASETSGTTDTQYF
cdr3_nt: TGTGCCAGCGAGACTAGCGGGACTACAGATACGCAGTATTTT

clone_size: NA
v_call: TRBV2
j_call: TRBJ2-4
d_call: TRBD2
cdr3_aa: CASKAGEKNIQYF
cdr3_nt: TGTGCCAGCAAAGCGGGAGAGAAAAACATTCAGTACTTC

clone_size: NA
v_call: TRBV6-5
j_call: TRBJ2-7
d_call: TRBD2
cdr3_aa: CASSYSISGTYEQYF
cdr3_nt: TGTGCCAGCAGTTACTCTATTAGCGGGACCTACGAGCAGTACTTC

clone_size: NA
v_call: TRBV6-6
j_call: TRBJ2-1
d_call: NA
cdr3_aa: CASSYSERRQFF
cdr3_nt: TGTGCCAGCAGTTACTCTGAGCGTAGGCAGTTCTTC

clone_size: NA
v_call: TRBV9
j_call: TRBJ2-1
d_call: TRBD2
cdr3_aa: CASSVGLAGLDGQFF
cdr3_nt: TGTGCCAGCAGCGTAGGACTAGCGGGATTGGATGGGCAGTTCTTC

clone_size: NA
v_call: TRBV4-1
j_call: TRBJ2-1
d_call: NA
cdr3_aa: CASSQDSRGFYNEQFF
cdr3_nt: TGCGCCAGCAGCCAAGATAGTCGGGGATTCTACAATGAGCAGTTCTTC

clone_size: NA
v_call: TRBV6-5
j_call: TRBJ2-3
d_call: NA
cdr3_aa: CASSSNTYTDTQYF
cdr3_nt: TGTGCCAGCAGTTCGAACACGTACACAGATACGCAGTATTTT

clone_size: NA
v_call: TRBV6-5
j_call: TRBJ1-5
d_call: TRBD1
cdr3_aa: CASGTTGGNQPQHF
cdr3_nt: TGTGCCAGCGGAACGACAGGGGGAAATCAGCCCCAGCATTTT